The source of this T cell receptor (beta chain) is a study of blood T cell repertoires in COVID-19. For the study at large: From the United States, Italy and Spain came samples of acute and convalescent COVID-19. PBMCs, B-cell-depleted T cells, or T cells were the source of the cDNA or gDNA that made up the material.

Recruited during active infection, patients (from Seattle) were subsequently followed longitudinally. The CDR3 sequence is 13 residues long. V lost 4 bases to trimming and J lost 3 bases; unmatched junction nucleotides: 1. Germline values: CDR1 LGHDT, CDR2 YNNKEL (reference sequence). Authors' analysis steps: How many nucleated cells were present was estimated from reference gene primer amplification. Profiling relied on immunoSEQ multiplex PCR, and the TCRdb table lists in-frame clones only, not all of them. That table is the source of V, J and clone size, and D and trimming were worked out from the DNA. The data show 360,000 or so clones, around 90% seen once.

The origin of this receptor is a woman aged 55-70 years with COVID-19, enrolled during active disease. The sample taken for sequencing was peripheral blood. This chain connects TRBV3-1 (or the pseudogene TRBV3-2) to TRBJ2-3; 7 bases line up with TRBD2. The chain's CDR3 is CASSLRGTDTQYF. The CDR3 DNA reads TGTGCCAGCAGCCTGCGGGGGACAGATACGCAGTATTTT.